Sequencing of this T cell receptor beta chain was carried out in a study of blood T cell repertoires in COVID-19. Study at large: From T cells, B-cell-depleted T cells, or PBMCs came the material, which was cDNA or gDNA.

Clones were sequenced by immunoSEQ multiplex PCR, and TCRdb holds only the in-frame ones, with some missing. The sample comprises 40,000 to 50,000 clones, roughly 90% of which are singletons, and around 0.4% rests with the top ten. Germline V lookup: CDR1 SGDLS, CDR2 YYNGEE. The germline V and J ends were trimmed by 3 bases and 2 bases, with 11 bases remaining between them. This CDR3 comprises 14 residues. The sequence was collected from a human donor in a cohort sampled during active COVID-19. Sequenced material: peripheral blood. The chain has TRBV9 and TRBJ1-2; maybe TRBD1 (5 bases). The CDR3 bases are TGTGCCAGCAGCGATGCCGACAGAAACTATGGCTACACCTTC. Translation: CASSDADRNYGYTF.